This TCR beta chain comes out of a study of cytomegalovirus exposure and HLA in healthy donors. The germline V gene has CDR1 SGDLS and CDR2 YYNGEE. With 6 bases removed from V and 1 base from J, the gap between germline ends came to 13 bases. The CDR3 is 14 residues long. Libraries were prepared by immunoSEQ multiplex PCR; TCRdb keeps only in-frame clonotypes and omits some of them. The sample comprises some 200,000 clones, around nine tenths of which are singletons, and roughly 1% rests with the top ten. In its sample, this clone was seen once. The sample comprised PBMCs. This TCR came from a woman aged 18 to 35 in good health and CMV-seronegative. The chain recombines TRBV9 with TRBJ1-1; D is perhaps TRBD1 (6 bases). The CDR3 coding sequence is TGTGCCAGCACTTTAGGACAGACGAACACTGAAGCTTTCTTT. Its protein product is CASTLGQTNTEAFF. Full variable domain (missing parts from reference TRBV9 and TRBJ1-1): DSGVTQTPKHLITATGQRVTLRCSPRSGDLSVYWYQQSLDQGLQFLIQYYNGEERAKGNILERFSAQQFPDLHSELNLSSLELGDSALYFCASTLGQTNTEAFFGQGTRLTVV.